This T cell receptor (beta chain) was captured by sequencing in a study of cytomegalovirus exposure and HLA in healthy donors. On this clone itself: The antigen remains undetermined.

Study-wide points: In a later analysis, an Asian-associated ancestry cluster reportedly showed fewer N-insertions than the approximately 700-donor mean.

With 60 Vbeta and 13 Jbeta primers, the PCR was carried out. Sequencing used immunoSEQ multiplex PCR; TCRdb keeps in-frame clones, though not all of them. Among 85,000 to 100,000 clones listed, over 60% were seen once. Between the trimmed V and J ends, which lost 0 bases and 1 base, there was a span of 11 bases. The CDR3 is made up of 15 amino acids. Germline V lookup: CDR1 SGHRS, CDR2 YFSETQ. Sequencing was carried out using PBMCs. The sequence was obtained from a male donor in good health and CMV-seropositive. The chain couples TRBV5-1 to TRBJ2-7; maybe TRBD1 (6 bases). As DNA, the CDR3 is TGCGCCAGCAGCTTGGCAGGGGTTCTGTCCTACGAGCAGTACTTC. Amino acids: CASSLAGVLSYEQYF.